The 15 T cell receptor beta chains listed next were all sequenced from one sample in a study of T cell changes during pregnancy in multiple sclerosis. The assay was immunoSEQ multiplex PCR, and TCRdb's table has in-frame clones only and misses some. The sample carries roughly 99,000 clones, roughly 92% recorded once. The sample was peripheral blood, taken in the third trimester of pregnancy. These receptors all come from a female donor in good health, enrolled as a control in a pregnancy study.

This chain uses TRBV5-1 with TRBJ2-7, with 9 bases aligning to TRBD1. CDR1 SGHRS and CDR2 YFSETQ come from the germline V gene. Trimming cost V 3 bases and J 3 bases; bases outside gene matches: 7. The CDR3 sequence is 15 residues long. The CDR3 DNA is TGCGCCAGCAGCTCGCCGGGACAGGGACTCTACGAGCAGTACTTC. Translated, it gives CASSSPGQGLYEQYF. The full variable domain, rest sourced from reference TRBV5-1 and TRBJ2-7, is KAGVTQTPRYLIKTRGQQVTLSCSPISGHRSVSWYQQTPGQGLQFLFEYFSETQRNKGNFPGRFSGRQFSNSRSEMNVSTLELGDSALYLCASSSPGQGLYEQYFGPGTRLTVT.

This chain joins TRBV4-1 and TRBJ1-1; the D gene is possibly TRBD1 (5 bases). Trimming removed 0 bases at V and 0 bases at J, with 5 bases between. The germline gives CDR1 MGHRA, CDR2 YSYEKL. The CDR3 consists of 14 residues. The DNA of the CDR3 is TGCGCCAGCAGCCAAGAAGGGGTGAACACTGAAGCTTTCTTT. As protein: CASSQEGVNTEAFF.

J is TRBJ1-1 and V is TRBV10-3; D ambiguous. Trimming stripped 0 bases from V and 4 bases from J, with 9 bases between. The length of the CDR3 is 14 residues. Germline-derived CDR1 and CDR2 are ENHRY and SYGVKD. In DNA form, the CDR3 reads TGTGCCATCAGTGAGTCGGCCCAGGTCACTGAAGCTTTCTTT. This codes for CAISESAQVTEAFF.

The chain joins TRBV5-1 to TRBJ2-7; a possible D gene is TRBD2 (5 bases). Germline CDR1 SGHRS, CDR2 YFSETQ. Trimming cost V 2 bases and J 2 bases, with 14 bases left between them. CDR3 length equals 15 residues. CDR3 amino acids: CASSFGASRTYEQYF. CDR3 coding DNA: TGCGCCAGCAGCTTCGGAGCTAGCAGGACCTACGAGCAGTACTTC.

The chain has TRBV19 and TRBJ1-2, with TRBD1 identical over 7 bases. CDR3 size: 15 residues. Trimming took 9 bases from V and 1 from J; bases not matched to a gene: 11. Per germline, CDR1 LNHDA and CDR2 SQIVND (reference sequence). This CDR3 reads CASSPGDRLNYGYTF. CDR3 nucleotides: TGTGCCAGCAGCCCTGGGGACAGACTTAACTATGGCTACACCTTC.

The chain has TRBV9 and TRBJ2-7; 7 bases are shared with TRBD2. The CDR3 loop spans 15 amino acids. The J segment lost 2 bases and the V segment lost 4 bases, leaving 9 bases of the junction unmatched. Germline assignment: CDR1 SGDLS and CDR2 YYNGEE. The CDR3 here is CASSPPQRGPYEQYF. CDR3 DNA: TGTGCCAGCAGCCCTCCCCAGCGGGGACCCTACGAGCAGTACTTC.

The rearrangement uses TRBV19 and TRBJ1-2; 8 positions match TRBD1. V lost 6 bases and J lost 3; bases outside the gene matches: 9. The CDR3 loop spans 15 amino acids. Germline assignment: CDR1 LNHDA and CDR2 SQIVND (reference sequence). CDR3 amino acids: CASRVTQGDYYGYTF. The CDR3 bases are TGTGCCAGTAGGGTAACACAGGGGGACTACTATGGCTACACCTTC.

The CDR3 bases are TGTGCCAGCAGCCCCCGGGGTAGCGGAACCACAGATACGCAGTATTTT. Translation: CASSPRGSGTTDTQYF. The chain recombines TRBV7-3 with TRBJ2-3, with D perhaps TRBD2 (6 bases). The length of the CDR3 is 16 residues. CDR1 is SGHTA, CDR2 FQGTGA, per germline. V was trimmed by 5 bases and J by 2 bases, leaving 17 bases between them.

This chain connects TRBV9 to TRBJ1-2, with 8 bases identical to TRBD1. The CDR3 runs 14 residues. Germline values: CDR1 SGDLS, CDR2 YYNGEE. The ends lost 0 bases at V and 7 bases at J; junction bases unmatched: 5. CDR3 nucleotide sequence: TGTGCCAGCAGCGTAGGGTCAGGGGGCTCTGGCTACACCTTC. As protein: CASSVGSGGSGYTF.

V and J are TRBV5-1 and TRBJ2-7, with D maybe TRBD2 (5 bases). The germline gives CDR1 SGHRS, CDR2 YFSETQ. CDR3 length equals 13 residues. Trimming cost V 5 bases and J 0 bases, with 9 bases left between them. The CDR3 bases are TGCGCCAGCAGGGACGGGGTCTCCTACGAGCAGTACTTC. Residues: CASRDGVSYEQYF.

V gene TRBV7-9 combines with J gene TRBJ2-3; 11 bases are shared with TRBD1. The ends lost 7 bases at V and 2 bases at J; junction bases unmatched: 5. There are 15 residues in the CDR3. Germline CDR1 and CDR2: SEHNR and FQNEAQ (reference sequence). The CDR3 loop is CASTMGQGDTDTQYF. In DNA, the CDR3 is TGTGCCAGCACCATGGGACAGGGGGACACAGATACGCAGTATTTT.

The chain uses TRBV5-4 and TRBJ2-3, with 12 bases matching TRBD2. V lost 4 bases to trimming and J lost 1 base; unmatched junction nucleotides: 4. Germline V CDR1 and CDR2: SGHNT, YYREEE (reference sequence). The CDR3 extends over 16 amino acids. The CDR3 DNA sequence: TGTGCCAGCAGCCATTCTAGCGGGGGGGGCACAGATACGCAGTATTTT. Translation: CASSHSSGGGTDTQYF.

CDR3 bases: TGTGCCAGCAGCTCCCGACAGGGGGTCGAGCAGTACTTC. Translated, it gives CASSSRQGVEQYF. The rearrangement joins TRBV5-4 to TRBJ2-7; 9 bases fit TRBD1. The CDR3 loop spans 13 amino acids. The germline V gene has CDR1 SGHNT and CDR2 YYREEE (reference sequence). With V trimmed by 3 bases and J by 6 bases, 4 bases remained unmatched.

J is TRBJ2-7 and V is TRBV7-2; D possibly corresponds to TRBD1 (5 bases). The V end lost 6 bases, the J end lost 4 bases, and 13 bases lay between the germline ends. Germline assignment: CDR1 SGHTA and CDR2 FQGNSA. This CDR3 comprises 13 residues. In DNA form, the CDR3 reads TGTGCCAGCAGAAAGACAGCTCTTTACGAGCAGTACTTC. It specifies CASRKTALYEQYF.

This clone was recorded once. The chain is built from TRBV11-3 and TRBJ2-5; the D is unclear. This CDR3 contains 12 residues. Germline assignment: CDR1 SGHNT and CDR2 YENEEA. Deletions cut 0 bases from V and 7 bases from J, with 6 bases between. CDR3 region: CASSLEPGTQYF. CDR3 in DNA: TGTGCCAGCAGCTTAGAACCCGGGACCCAGTACTTC.